The entry below gives a single TCR beta chain sequence along with its context. The antigen is unknown. The sample comes from a study of cytomegalovirus exposure and HLA in healthy donors. Germline V CDR1 and CDR2: MNHEY, SVGAGI. V dropped 0 bases and J dropped 8; count of bases not matched to a gene: 12. CDR3 length: 16 amino acids. With 60 Vbeta and 13 Jbeta primers, the PCR was carried out. Clones were read by immunoSEQ multiplex PCR, and TCRdb kept only the in-frame ones, dropping some. The sample consists of about 110,000 clones, approximately 82% of them appearing once. Findings and limits, study-wide: Indistinguishability led to the exclusion of some V segments, TRBV6-2 and TRBV6-3 included.

The gene calls are TRBV6-5 and TRBJ1-2; 7 bases are shared with TRBD1. The specimen sequenced was PBMCs. The sequence was obtained from a man in his forties in good health and CMV-seronegative. Here the CDR3 DNA reads TGTGCCAGCAGTTACTCGTGGCGGGACAGCCCTAAGGGCTACACCTTC. It translates to CASSYSWRDSPKGYTF.